A selection of T cell receptor beta chains follows, all from one sample in a study of T cells in Graves' hyperthyroidism and ophthalmopathy. TCRdb reprocessed the multiplex PCR reads via MiXCR and lists one record per CDR3 protein. The profile shows 450,000 to 700,000 distinct CDR3 sequences, roughly 50% of them singletons. The sequenced sample was peripheral blood or thyroid tissue (not recorded which). The receptors originated from an adult woman with Graves' disease, either hyperthyroidism or ophthalmopathy (not recorded which). The CDR3 runs from the conserved cysteine through the conserved F or W. The order of the fields is D gene, J gene, V gene, clone size, CDR3 protein, CDR3 DNA. D genes are given only for firm matches. Clone size, where shown, is once, few, many, or a class for clones that have expanded.

>-|TRBJ1-4|TRBV5-1|-
CASSQGTVNTEKLFF
TGCGCCAGCAGCCAAGGGACGGTCAACACTGAAAAACTGTTTTTT
>-|TRBJ1-5|TRBV19|many
CASSIGRNQPQHF
TGTGCCAGTAGTATCGGCAGGAATCAGCCCCAGCATTTT
>-|TRBJ1-1|TRBV20-1|many
CSASSRGQDTEAFF
TGCAGTGCTAGTTCAAGGGGTCAGGACACTGAAGCTTTCTTT
>-|TRBJ1-6|TRBV15|-
CATSRDRGDQPLHF
TGTGCCACCAGCAGAGATCGGGGAGATCAGCCCCTCCACTTT
>TRBD1|TRBJ2-2|TRBV5-1|many
CASSLRDRIITGELFF
TGCGCCAGCAGCTTGCGGGACAGGATTATAACCGGGGAGCTGTTTTTT
>TRBD1|TRBJ1-2|TRBV7-3|few
CASSRQGGGYTF
TGTGCCAGCTCTCGACAGGGCGGCGGCTACACCTTC
>TRBD1|TRBJ1-1|TRBV30|-
CAWAAGTGNTEAFF
TGTGCCTGGGCTGCCGGGACAGGGAACACTGAAGCTTTCTTT
>-|TRBJ2-2|TRBV4-1|-
CASSRRATGASNTGELFF
TGCGCCAGCAGCCGAAGAGCGACAGGAGCTTCGAACACCGGGGAGCTGTTTTTT
>-|TRBJ1-2|TRBV6-5|many
CASSRGNYGYTF
TGTGCCAGCAGCAGGGGAAACTATGGCTACACCTTC
>-|TRBJ1-1|TRBV20-1|many
CSAQGQNTEAFF
TGCAGTGCACAAGGACAGAACACTGAAGCTTTCTTT
>-|TRBJ1-5|TRBV15|-
CATSSEPNQPQHF
TGTGCCACCAGCAGTGAGCCCAATCAGCCCCAGCATTTT
>-|TRBJ1-6|TRBV4-2|many
CASSQNRDGSPLHF
TGTGCCAGCAGCCAAAACAGGGACGGTTCACCCCTCCACTTT
>TRBD2|TRBJ2-7|TRBV5-1|-
CASSWGGGEQYF
TGCGCCAGCAGCTGGGGGGGGGGCGAGCAGTACTTC
>TRBD2|TRBJ2-7|TRBV7-9|many
CASSPRAGGSYEQYF
TGTGCCAGCAGCCCCCGGGCGGGAGGCTCCTACGAGCAGTACTTC
>TRBD1|TRBJ2-7|TRBV25-1|-
CASSRLRDRANEQYF
TGTGCCAGCAGCAGGCTCCGGGACAGGGCCAACGAGCAGTACTTC
>TRBD1|TRBJ2-7|TRBV5-1|-
CASSLGQGLIDEQYF
TGCGCCAGCAGCTTGGGACAGGGGCTTATTGACGAGCAGTACTTC
>-|TRBJ2-3|TRBV5-4|-
CASSLALDFTDTQYF
TGTGCCAGCAGCTTGGCCCTAGACTTCACAGATACGCAGTATTTT
>-|TRBJ2-7|TRBV10-2|-
CASSEFFAEGNEQYF
TGCGCCAGCAGTGAGTTCTTTGCGGAGGGAAACGAGCAGTACTTC
>-|TRBJ1-6|TRBV19|-
CASSGLAGVNSPLHF
TGTGCCAGTAGTGGATTGGCAGGGGTAAATTCACCCCTCCACTTT
>TRBD1|TRBJ2-5|TRBV10-3|-
CAISSVQGMMETQYF
TGTGCCATCAGTTCCGTACAGGGGATGATGGAGACCCAGTACTTC
>-|TRBJ2-5|TRBV14|-
CASSPANGRRDSQYF
TGTGCCAGCAGCCCAGCCAACGGGAGACGGGACTCCCAGTACTTC
>-|TRBJ1-1|TRBV4-1|many
CASSQVIGNTEAFF
TGCGCCAGCAGCCAAGTTATCGGGAACACTGAAGCTTTCTTT
>TRBD2|TRBJ2-2|TRBV2|once
CASIPAGAGSTGELFF
TGTGCCAGCATCCCAGCGGGAGCAGGTAGCACCGGGGAGCTGTTTTTT
>-|TRBJ2-7|TRBV7-6|many
CASSPSRQAATYEQYF
TGTGCCAGCAGCCCATCTCGACAGGCTGCTACCTACGAGCAGTACTTC
>-|TRBJ2-7|TRBV28|-
CASSSLVVGDEQYF
TGTGCCAGCAGTTCTCTAGTGGTCGGCGACGAGCAGTACTTC
>-|TRBJ1-1|TRBV20-1|few
CSANRGDLEAFF
TGCAGTGCAAATAGGGGGGATCTTGAAGCTTTCTTT
>TRBD1|TRBJ1-2|TRBV7-2|few
CASREQGMGYGYTF
TGTGCCAGCAGGGAACAGGGGATGGGCTATGGCTACACCTTC
>-|TRBJ1-2|TRBV29-1|-
CSVTVRGFGGYTF
TGCAGCGTTACTGTGCGGGGTTTTGGTGGCTACACCTTC
>-|TRBJ1-5|TRBV7-2|-
CASSLEEAQHF
TGTGCCAGCAGCTTAGAGGAAGCCCAGCATTTT
>TRBD2|TRBJ2-6|TRBV29-1|-
CSVGAGGTGANVLTF
TGCAGCGTTGGAGCGGGAGGGACTGGGGCCAACGTCCTGACTTTC
>-|TRBJ1-2|TRBV20-1|few
CSGGDPPGYTF
TGCAGTGGAGGAGACCCTCCTGGCTACACCTTC
>TRBD1|TRBJ2-6|TRBV7-9|-
CASSLAGTDEAF
TGTGCCAGCAGCTTAGCAGGGACAGATGAAGCTTTC
>-|TRBJ1-5|TRBV28|-
CASSLWNRHSNQPQHF
TGTGCCAGCAGTTTATGGAACAGGCATAGCAATCAGCCCCAGCATTTT
>-|TRBJ1-1|TRBV7-2|-
CASRREFLNTEAFF
TGTGCCAGCAGGAGGGAGTTTCTGAACACTGAAGCTTTCTTT
>-|TRBJ2-7|TRBV20-1|many
CSARDPGLPSYEQYF
TGCAGTGCTAGAGATCCGGGGCTCCCCTCCTACGAGCAGTACTTC
>-|TRBJ2-2|TRBV14|-
CASSQWQVGTGELFF
TGTGCCAGCAGCCAGTGGCAGGTCGGCACCGGGGAGCTGTTTTTT
>TRBD2|TRBJ2-3|TRBV7-3|-
CASSRSGAGGSDTQYF
TGTGCCAGCAGCCGATCAGGGGCGGGAGGGTCAGATACGCAGTATTTT
>-|TRBJ1-2|TRBV2|-
CASSRGHGYAF
TGTGCCAGCAGCCGGGGACATGGCTACGCCTTC
>-|TRBJ1-4|TRBV12-3/TRBV12-4|few
CASTTGTANEKLFF
TGTGCCAGCACCACAGGGACCGCTAATGAAAAACTGTTTTTT
>-|TRBJ1-6|TRBV25-1|once
CASEEGGSFSPLHF
TGTGCCAGCGAGGAAGGCGGGTCTTTCTCACCCCTCCACTTT
>TRBD1|TRBJ2-7|TRBV7-3|-
CASSPDRGQEQYF
TGTGCCAGCAGTCCTGACAGGGGACAAGAGCAGTACTTC
>TRBD1|TRBJ2-1|TRBV10-3|-
CAIRASTGTHSYNEQFF
TGTGCCATCAGGGCATCGACAGGGACGCACTCCTACAATGAGCAGTTCTTC